This T cell receptor beta chain was sequenced in a study of blood T cell repertoires in COVID-19. Study at large: From T cells, B-cell-depleted T cells, or PBMCs came the material, which was cDNA or gDNA.

In the original analysis: The assay estimated nucleated cells by amplifying reference gene primers. The method was immunoSEQ multiplex PCR; TCRdb's version includes in-frame clones alone and lacks a portion of them. V and J calls and clone size are as listed in that table; D and trimming were resolved from the DNA. The sample has hundreds of thousands of clones; around 87% are singletons. This receptor was taken from a woman in her 40s who had recovered from COVID-19. The sequenced sample consisted of peripheral blood.

CDR3 DNA: TGTGCCAGCAGTGAAGGGGGGACACCCGAAAAACTGTTTTTT. Translation gives CASSEGGTPEKLFF. The V and J genes are TRBV6-1 and TRBJ1-4; the D gene is possibly TRBD1 (6 bases). Trimming removed 1 base from V and 8 bases from J, with 11 bases in between. The germline CDR1 and CDR2 sequences are MNHNS and SASEGT. This CDR3 is 14 amino acids long.